One and the same sample provided the 27 T cell receptor beta chains below, sequenced in a study of blood T cells in healthy people across ages. The authors ran a second PCR of roughly 6 to 12 cycles using a sample-barcoded 5' primer and a J-beta primer mix. TCRdb processed the 5' RACE reads anew with MiXCR; each CDR3 protein has one entry. The data contain roughly 1.6 million distinct CDR3 sequences, around 35% of them singletons. Sequencing was performed on blood. The origin of the receptors is a woman younger than 45 in good health.

This clonotype appeared a few times. The chain employs TRBV27 and TRBJ1-1; D is undetermined. The CDR3 is made up of 14 amino acids. The ends were cut back, 5 bases at V and 0 bases at J, with 10 bases in the middle. Germline lookup yields CDR1 MNHEY and CDR2 SMNVEV (reference sequence). CDR3 DNA sequence: TGTGCCAGCAGTGGACGCCCCATGAACACTGAAGCTTTCTTT. It is translated as CASSGRPMNTEAFF.

This chain connects TRBV5-6 to TRBJ1-1, with TRBD1 as a possible D gene (6 bases). Trimming shortened V by 0 bases and J by 10 bases, and 10 bases separated the two germline ends. This CDR3 contains 12 residues. Germline CDR1 is SGHDT and CDR2 is YYEEEE. CDR3 amino acids: CASSLEGGLAFF. Written as DNA, the CDR3 is TGTGCCAGCAGCTTGGAGGGGGGTTTAGCTTTCTTT. The full variable domain, with the rest looked up from reference TRBV5-6 and TRBJ1-1, is DAGVTQSPTHLIKTRGQQVTLRCSPKSGHDTVSWYQQALGQGPQFIFQYYEEEERQRGNFPDRFSGHQFPNYSSELNVNALLLGDSALYLCASSLEGGLAFFGQGTRLTVV.

The chain links TRBV20-1 to TRBJ2-7; D is possibly TRBD2 (5 bases). Germline V gene lookup returns CDR1 DFQATT and CDR2 SNEGSKA (reference sequence). The CDR3 length is 13 residues. V dropped 0 bases and J dropped 5 bases, with 11 bases sitting between them. The CDR3 region has the DNA TGCAGTGCTAGAGACCGGGGTTCGCACGAGCAGTACTTC. This codes for CSARDRGSHEQYF.

This clonotype was detected a few times. This rearrangement joins TRBV28 to TRBJ2-7; TRBD1 might be the D (6 bases). Per the germline V gene, CDR1 is MDHEN and CDR2 is SYDVKM. Trimming stripped 1 base from V and 3 bases from J, with 19 bases between. The CDR3 totals 17 residues. In DNA, the CDR3 is TGTGCCAGCAGTTTATCTCTTTCTCAGGGGAAGGGCTACGAGCAGTACTTC. Translation gives CASSLSLSQGKGYEQYF.

This clonotype came up a few times. The V and J genes are TRBV5-1 and TRBJ2-6, with TRBD1 as a possible D gene (5 bases). The V and J ends lost 4 bases and 4 bases respectively, with 18 bases between them. Per germline, CDR1 SGHRS and CDR2 YFSETQ. The CDR3 runs to 17 residues. Here the CDR3 reads CASSMRSGLTGANVLTF. DNA of the CDR3: TGCGCCAGCAGCATGCGGTCAGGGTTAACAGGGGCCAACGTCCTGACTTTC. Based on the CDR3 plus reference TRBV5-1 and TRBJ2-6, the full variable domain is KAGVTQTPRYLIKTRGQQVTLSCSPISGHRSVSWYQQTPGQGLQFLFEYFSETQRNKGNFPGRFSGRQFSNSRSEMNVSTLELGDSALYLCASSMRSGLTGANVLTFGAGSRLTVL.

The chain has TRBV21-1 and TRBJ1-5; the listed D gene, TRBD1, was not tested against the DNA. TRBV21-1 is given as a pseudogene. The CDR3 is made up of 15 amino acids. CDR3 loop: CASSKRTDEGQPQHF. As DNA, the CDR3 is TGTGCCAGCAGCAAACGGACAGACGAGGGTCAGCCCCAGCATTTT.

This clonotype was detected only a few times. The chain is built from TRBV16 and TRBJ1-2; D gene ambiguous. The length of the CDR3 is 16 residues. CDR1 and CDR2 from the germline V gene are KGHSY and FQNENV. The V and J ends lost 1 base and 3 bases respectively, with 15 bases between them. The DNA for the CDR3 is TGTGCCAGCAGCCAATTTCGAAGGCCGCCGGACTATGGCTACACCTTC. Residues: CASSQFRRPPDYGYTF. Supplemented by reference TRBV16 and TRBJ1-2, the full variable domain reads GEEVAQTPKHLVRGEGQKAKLYCAPIKGHSYVFWYQQVLKNEFKFLISFQNENVFDETGMPKERFSAKCLPNSPCSLEIQATKLEDSAVYFCASSQFRRPPDYGYTFGSGTRLTVV.

About this clonotype: A junction boundary mismatches the germline segment, possibly from a read error. The chain is built from TRBV4-1 and TRBJ1-5; TRBD1 might be the D (6 bases). CDR3 size: 17 residues. Looked up from germline, CDR1 is MGHRA and CDR2 is YSYEKL. This CDR3 reads CVSSREPGHPSNQPQHF. The DNA for the CDR3 is TGCGTCAGCAGCCGAGAACCGGGACACCCTAGCAATCAGCCCCAGCATTTT.

This chain joins TRBV12-3 or TRBV12-4 and TRBJ2-3; no clear D. The length of the CDR3 is 13 residues. Deletions cut 5 bases from V and 11 bases from J, with 17 bases between. CDR3 protein: CASSINSPDVQYF. The CDR3 DNA reads as TGTGCCAGCAGTATTAACAGCCCAGATGTGCAGTATTTT.

This chain joins TRBV4-1 and TRBJ1-4; D is possibly TRBD1 (5 bases). Germline V lookup: CDR1 MGHRA, CDR2 YSYEKL. This CDR3 contains 15 residues. Trimming shortened V by 0 bases and J by 8 bases, and 13 bases separated the two germline ends. The chain's CDR3 is CASSQDGRDREKLFF. CDR3 DNA: TGCGCCAGCAGCCAAGATGGCAGGGATAGAGAAAAACTGTTTTTT.

In this sample, this clonotype turned up a few times. The chain carries TRBV12-3 or TRBV12-4 and TRBJ1-6, with TRBD1 matching over 7 bases. The CDR3 is made up of 15 amino acids. The V and J ends lost 5 bases and 8 bases, in that order; junction bases with no gene match: 9. This chain's CDR3 is CASSPRTGGDSPLHF. CDR3 nucleotide sequence: TGTGCCAGCAGTCCGAGGACAGGTGGTGATTCACCCCTCCACTTT.

Concerning this clonotype itself: One end of the junction is discordant with germline, which a read error may explain. The genes are TRBV28 and TRBJ2-7; D call uncertain. This CDR3 is 12 amino acids long. The germline V gene has CDR1 MDHEN and CDR2 SYDVKM. The CDR3 region is CARRSSSYERYF. The CDR3, as DNA: TGTGCCAGAAGGTCAAGCTCCTACGAGCGGTACTTC. Filled out from reference TRBV28 and TRBJ2-7, the complete variable domain reads DVKVTQSSRYLVKRTGEKVFLECVQDMDHENMFWYRQDPGLGLRLIYFSYDVKMKEKGDIPEGYSVSREKKERFSLILESASTNQTSMYLCARRSSSYERYFGPGTRLTVT.

The gene calls are TRBV5-5 and TRBJ2-1; 16 nucleotides match TRBD2. V trimming: 4 bases; J trimming: 3 bases; junction bases outside the gene matches: 7. From germline, CDR1 is SGHKS and CDR2 YYEKEE (reference sequence). There are 18 residues in the CDR3. CDR3 protein: CASSQGTSGGVLYNEQFF. For the CDR3, the DNA is TGTGCCAGCAGCCAGGGGACTAGCGGGGGGGTTCTCTACAATGAGCAGTTCTTC.

This clonotype turned up a few times. The rearrangement uses TRBV13 and TRBJ2-7, with 8 bases identical to TRBD1. From germline, CDR1 is PRHDT and CDR2 FYEKMQ (reference sequence). CDR3 length equals 15 residues. The V segment lost 1 base and the J segment 4 bases; nucleotides outside the gene matches: 6. Here the CDR3 DNA reads TGTGCCAGCAGCTTAGAAGGACAGGGTGTTTACGAGCAGTACTTC. Its protein product is CASSLEGQGVYEQYF.

This clonotype has just a few counts. The chain uses TRBV6-2 or TRBV6-3 and TRBJ2-1, with D possibly being TRBD2 (6 bases). With 4 bases removed from V and 0 bases from J, the gap between germline ends came to 10 bases. Per germline, CDR1 MNHEY and CDR2 SVGEGT. CDR3 length equals 15 residues. DNA of the CDR3: TGTGCCAGCAGTTTAGCGGATCTCTCCTACAATGAGCAGTTCTTC. It specifies CASSLADLSYNEQFF.

For this clonotype: The junction does not match germline at one end; this may be a read error. This chain joins TRBV2 and TRBJ1-2, with D perhaps TRBD1 (5 bases). Germline assignment: CDR1 SNHLY and CDR2 FYNNEI. The CDR3 has 13 residues. DNA for the CDR3: TGTACCAGCCCTCCGGACACAGACTATGGCTACACCTTC. Translating it yields CTSPPDTDYGYTF.

As regards this clonotype: The junction departs from germline at one end; a sequencing error may be responsible. The V call is TRBV7-9, the J call TRBJ1-6; no definite D call. The CDR3 loop spans 14 amino acids. Germline CDR1 reads SEHNR; CDR2 reads FQNEAQ (reference sequence). DNA for the CDR3: TGTGTCAGCAGCCCCGCCGGGGTTGGATCACCCCTCCACTTT. This codes for CVSSPAGVGSPLHF.

This clonotype was seen many times. V gene TRBV20-1 combines with J gene TRBJ1-2, with D unclear. Trimming took 3 bases from V and 5 from J, leaving 13 bases between them. CDR1 DFQATT and CDR2 SNEGSKA come from the germline V gene (reference sequence). The CDR3 consists of 13 residues. The DNA of the CDR3 is TGCAGTGCTAGTCTGGGTCCGGATTATGGCTACACCTTC. Amino acid sequence: CSASLGPDYGYTF.

This clonotype was counted between two and nine times. The J gene is TRBJ2-5, the V gene TRBV20-1, with 10 nucleotides matching TRBD1. J was trimmed by 2 bases and V by 6 bases; bases with no gene match: 6. There are 14 residues in the CDR3. CDR1 is DFQATT and CDR2 is SNEGSKA in the germline V gene (reference sequence). The CDR3 DNA is TGCAGTGCCAGGGACAGGGGATCACAAGAGACCCAGTACTTC. Translating gives CSARDRGSQETQYF.

The CDR3 DNA is TGCAGTGCTAGCGGGGGGGACAGGGAGGCCACCAGTGAGACCCAGTACTTC. Its protein product is CSASGGDREATSETQYF. The chain couples TRBV20-1 to TRBJ2-5; D perhaps matches TRBD1 (9 bases). Germline V CDR1 and CDR2: DFQATT, SNEGSKA (reference sequence). Trimming removed 3 bases at V and 5 bases at J, with 25 bases between. The length of the CDR3 is 17 residues.

This clonotype was seen a handful of times. The chain links TRBV29-1 to TRBJ1-4, with a possible D match to TRBD1 (6 bases). The V gene lost 7 bases and the J gene lost 7 bases, with 16 bases spanning the gap. The germline V gene encodes CDR1 SQVTM and CDR2 ANQGSEA. The length of the CDR3 is 13 residues. In nucleotides, the CDR3 is TGCAGCGCCGTGAGGGGGTTAGGTGAAAAACTGTTTTTT. It is translated as CSAVRGLGEKLFF.

The V and J genes are TRBV7-9 and TRBJ2-7; 10 positions agree with TRBD1. The CDR3 has 16 amino acids. CDR1 SEHNR and CDR2 FQNEAQ come from the germline V gene (reference sequence). The J segment lost 3 bases and the V segment lost 6 bases, leaving 11 bases of the junction unmatched. The CDR3 spells CASSQPWDRGYYEQYF. CDR3 nucleotides: TGTGCCAGCAGTCAGCCGTGGGACAGGGGCTACTACGAGCAGTACTTC.

As to this clonotype: A read error may be the cause here, since a much bigger clone is one base away. This chain connects TRBV29-1 to TRBJ1-5; D uncertain. CDR1 is SQVTM, CDR2 ANQGSEA, per germline. V lost 1 base to trimming and J lost 10 bases, with 29 bases between them. CDR3 length: 18 residues. For the CDR3, the DNA is TGCAGCGTTGAAGTGGGTCCCGGCACGGGAGGGATAGGTTTTCCCCAGCATTTT. This sequence encodes CSVEVGPGTGGIGFPQHF.

This clonotype was seen more than once but under ten times. The rearrangement links TRBV28 to TRBJ2-7; TRBD1 agrees at 9 bases. V was clipped by 10 bases and J by 4 bases; unmatched bases: 8. In germline, CDR1 is MDHEN, CDR2 SYDVKM. The CDR3 is 13 residues long. The CDR3 nucleotides are TGTGCCACCCGACAGGGGGTTGAGTACGAGCAGTACTTC. The encoded protein is CATRQGVEYEQYF.

This rearrangement joins TRBV29-1 to TRBJ1-2; D gene uncertain. This CDR3 has 13 residues. V gave up 6 bases and J gave up 2 bases, with 13 bases separating them. CDR1 is SQVTM, CDR2 ANQGSEA, per germline. CDR3 amino acids: CSVLPRGNYGYTF. CDR3 bases: TGCAGCGTCCTCCCCCGCGGGAACTATGGCTACACCTTC.

This clonotype was counted ten times or more. The CDR3, as DNA: TGTGCCAGCACCCCGGCGGCTGGAGCTTACGAGCAGTACTTC. It translates to CASTPAAGAYEQYF. The chain employs TRBV7-9 and TRBJ2-7; no firm D call. Trimming took 7 bases from V and 4 from J, leaving 17 bases between them. Per the germline V gene, CDR1 is SEHNR and CDR2 is FQNEAQ (reference sequence). This CDR3 is built from 14 residues.

In this sample, this clonotype turned up a few times. The rearrangement uses TRBV20-1 and TRBJ1-2; a weak D match, TRBD1 (6 bases). Germline V gene lookup returns CDR1 DFQATT and CDR2 SNEGSKA (reference sequence). The CDR3 totals 12 residues. Trimming cost V 3 bases and J 8 bases, with 13 bases left between them. The DNA of the CDR3 is TGCAGTGCTAGCCAGGGGTCAGGAGGCTACACCTTC. This gives the protein CSASQGSGGYTF.